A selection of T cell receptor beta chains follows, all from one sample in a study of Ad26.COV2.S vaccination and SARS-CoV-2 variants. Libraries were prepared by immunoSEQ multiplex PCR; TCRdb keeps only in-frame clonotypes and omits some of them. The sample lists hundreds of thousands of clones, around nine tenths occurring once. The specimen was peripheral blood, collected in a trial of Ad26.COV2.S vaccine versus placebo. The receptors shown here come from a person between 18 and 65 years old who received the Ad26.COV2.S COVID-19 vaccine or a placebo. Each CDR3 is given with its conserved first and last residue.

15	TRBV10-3	CAISEGPATNEKLFF
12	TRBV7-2	CASSQTGWEQFF
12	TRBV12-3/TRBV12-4	CASSLGDQPQHF
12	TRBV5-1	CASRPDRAELFF
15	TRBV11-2	CASSSGAPYSGELFF
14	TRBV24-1	CATSGGTNIYEQYF
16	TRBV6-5	CASSYSFDRGMATQYF
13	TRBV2	CASSISANYGYTF
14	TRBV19	CASSLSGGGETQYF
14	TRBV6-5	CASSYGTGTYEQYF
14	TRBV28	CASSLGLPNEKLFF
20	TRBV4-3	CASSQELGQDREWRVEGYTF
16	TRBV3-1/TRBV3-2	CASSQGGTVNTGELFF
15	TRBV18	CASSQAGGVYNEQFF
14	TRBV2	CASSELLAGGEQYF
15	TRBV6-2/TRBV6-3	CASSYSQVVYNEQFF
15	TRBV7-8	CASSSSQGQRQPQHF
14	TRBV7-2	CASSLARGLNEQFF
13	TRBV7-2	CASSSQGADTQYF
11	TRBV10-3	CAISVADTQYF
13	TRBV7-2	CASSLDGDTEAFF
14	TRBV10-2	CASSRGSPNYEQYF
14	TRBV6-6	CASSRDPTYNEQFF
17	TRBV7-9	CASSVLSDREDQETQYF
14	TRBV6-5	CASSGRGTVYGYTF
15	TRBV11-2	CASSLTRRSYNEQFF
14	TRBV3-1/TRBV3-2	CASSQAGFQSEAFF
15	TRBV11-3	CASSPTVPNGTEAFF
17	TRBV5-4	CASSSGLAGSIYNEQFF
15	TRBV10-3	CAISESGGGPYEQYF
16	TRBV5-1	CASSLEPLGGTDTQYF
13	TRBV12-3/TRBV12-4	CASSRQGAAEAFF
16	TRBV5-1	CASSLGQGNVGTEAFF
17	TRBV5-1	CASSLAEADANTGELFF
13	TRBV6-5	CASRRLEYNEQFF
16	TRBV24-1	CATSDQGPSGANVLTF
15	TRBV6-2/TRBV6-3	CASSLTSGSSYEQYF
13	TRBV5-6	CASKGTGPETQYF
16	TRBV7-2	CASSLGSLAEGRAQYF
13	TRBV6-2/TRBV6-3	CASSRTGAYEQYF
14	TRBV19	CASSVLFQAREQYF
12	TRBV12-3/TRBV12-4	CASSRQGNEQFF
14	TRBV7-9	CASSLGLGTGELFF
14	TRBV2	CASSLASRYNEQFF
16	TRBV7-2	CASSHGSGRANNEQFF
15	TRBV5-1	CASSGGTGGGTEAFF
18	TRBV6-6	CASSRPLTSGRAEDIQYF
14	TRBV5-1	CASSFGTGVFEQYF
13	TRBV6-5	CATQSGGTGELFF
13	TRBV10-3	CAISTQGDQPQHF
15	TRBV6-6	CASQKDRVGFVEQFF
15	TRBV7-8	CASSHQGGSGEKLFF
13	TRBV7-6	CASSLDPAQPQHF
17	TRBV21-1	CASSPRVETENTGELFF
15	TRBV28	CASSIGRSSGNTIYF